This TCR beta chain was captured in a study of T-cell memory formation after mild COVID-19. TCR alpha and TCR beta cDNA libraries carrying sample barcodes and UMIs were produced by 5'RACE using constant-segment primers. A single record per CDR3 protein comes from TCRdb applying MiXCR to the 5' RACE reads. The sample records 550,000 to 650,000 distinct CDR3 sequences, 17% being singletons. This clonotype was recorded a few times. Germline loops: CDR1 LGHNA, CDR2 YSLEER. The CDR3 has 14 residues. Between the trimmed V and J ends, which lost 4 bases and 3 bases, there was a span of 10 bases. Sequencing used PBMCs or a T cell subset sorted from them (not recorded which). This receptor was identified in an adult woman who had mild COVID-19 (a few samples of this study predate the infection). Cell type and time point are not known. The chain uses TRBV4-3 and TRBJ2-1, with a weak D call TRBD1 (6 bases). The CDR3: CASSRDTDYNEQFF. The CDR3 coding sequence is TGCGCCAGCAGCCGGGACACCGACTACAATGAGCAGTTCTTC.